The T cell receptor (beta chain) under discussion was sequenced for a study of OX40 agonist ivuxolimab in advanced cancers. Whole-study results and caveats: The study observed clonal expansion of CD4+ and CD8+ blood T cells by week 6 at 0.1 to 3.0 mg/kg.

Sequencing used immunoSEQ multiplex PCR; TCRdb keeps in-frame clones, though not all of them. The repertoire includes tens of thousands of clones, nearly 90% of them detected once, and roughly an eighth sits in the top ten. A remark on this clone: The antigen remains undetermined. The sample has other DNA sequences that encode this CDR3 too.

The CDR3 has 15 amino acids. CDR1 and CDR2 from the germline V gene are MNHEY and SMNVEV (reference sequence). V lost 5 bases to trimming and J lost 7 bases; unmatched junction nucleotides: 5. The origin of this receptor is an adult with an advanced solid tumor such as melanoma, head and neck, liver or kidney cancer. This sample comprised CD4+ or CD8+ T cells sorted from blood, obtained in a trial of the OX40 agonist ivuxolimab. The J gene is TRBJ2-1, the V gene TRBV27, with 13 bases matching TRBD2. CDR3 residues: CASSPGTSGKNEQFF. CDR3 DNA: TGTGCCAGCAGTCCGGGGACTAGCGGGAAGAATGAGCAGTTCTTC.